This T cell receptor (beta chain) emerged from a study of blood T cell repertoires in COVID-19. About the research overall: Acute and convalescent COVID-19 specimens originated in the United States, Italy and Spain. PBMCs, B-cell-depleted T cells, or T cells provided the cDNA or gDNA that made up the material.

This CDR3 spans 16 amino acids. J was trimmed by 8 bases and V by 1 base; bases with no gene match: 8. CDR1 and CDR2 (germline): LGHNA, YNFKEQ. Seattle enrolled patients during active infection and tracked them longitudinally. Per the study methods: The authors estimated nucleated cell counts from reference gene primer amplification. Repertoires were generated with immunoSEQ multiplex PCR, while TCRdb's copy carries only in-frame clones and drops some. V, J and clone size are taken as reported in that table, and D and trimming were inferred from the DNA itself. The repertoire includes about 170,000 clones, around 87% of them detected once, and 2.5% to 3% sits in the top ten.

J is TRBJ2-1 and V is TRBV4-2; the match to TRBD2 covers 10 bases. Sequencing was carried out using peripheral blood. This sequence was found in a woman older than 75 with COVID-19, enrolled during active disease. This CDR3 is CASSQGLVAGGYEQFF. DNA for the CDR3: TGTGCCAGCAGCCAAGGATTAGTAGCGGGAGGCTATGAGCAGTTCTTC.